This T cell receptor (beta chain) was identified in a study of T-cell memory formation after mild COVID-19. From the 5' RACE reads, TCRdb called clonotypes with MiXCR, one entry per CDR3 protein. The table includes more than 300,000 distinct CDR3 sequences, over 11% detected once. This clonotype has at least ten counts. V lost 8 bases to trimming and J lost 10 bases, with 12 bases between them. The CDR3 has 11 amino acids. Germline V gene data show CDR1 as KGHSH and CDR2 as LQKENI. The chain is built from TRBV18 and TRBJ2-1; D tentatively reads TRBD1 or TRBD2 (6 bases each). The sequence was obtained from a man between 18 and 35 years old who had mild COVID-19 (a few samples of this study predate the infection). Cell type and time point are not known. The source material was PBMCs or a T cell subset sorted from them (not recorded which). CDR3 sequence reads: CASMGGGEQFF. The DNA of the CDR3 is TGTGCCAGCATGGGGGGCGGAGAGCAGTTCTTC.